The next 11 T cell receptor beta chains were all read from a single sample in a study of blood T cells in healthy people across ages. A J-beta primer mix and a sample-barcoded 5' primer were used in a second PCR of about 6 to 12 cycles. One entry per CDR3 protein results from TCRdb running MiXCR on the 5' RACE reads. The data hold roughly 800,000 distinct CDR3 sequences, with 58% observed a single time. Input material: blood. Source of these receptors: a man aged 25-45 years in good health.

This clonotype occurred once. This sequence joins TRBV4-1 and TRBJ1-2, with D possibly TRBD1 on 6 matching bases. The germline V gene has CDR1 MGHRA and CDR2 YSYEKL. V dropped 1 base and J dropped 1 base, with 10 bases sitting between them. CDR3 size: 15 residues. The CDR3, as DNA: TGCGCCAGCAGCCAAGTTGCAGGGGTTAACTATGGCTACACCTTC. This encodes CASSQVAGVNYGYTF.

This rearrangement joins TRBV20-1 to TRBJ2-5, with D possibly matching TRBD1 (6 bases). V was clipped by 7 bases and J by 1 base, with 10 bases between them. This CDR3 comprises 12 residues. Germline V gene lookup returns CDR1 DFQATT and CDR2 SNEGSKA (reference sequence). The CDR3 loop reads CSGTASQETQYF. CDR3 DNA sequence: TGCAGTGGGACAGCTAGCCAAGAGACCCAGTACTTC.

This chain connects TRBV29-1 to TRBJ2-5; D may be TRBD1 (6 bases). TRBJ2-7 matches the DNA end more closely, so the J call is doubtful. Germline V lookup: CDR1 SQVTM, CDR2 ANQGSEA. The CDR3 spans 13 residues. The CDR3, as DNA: TGCAGCGTTGGGGGGACACAACTCCGCGAGCAGTACTTC. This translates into CSVGGTQLREQYF.

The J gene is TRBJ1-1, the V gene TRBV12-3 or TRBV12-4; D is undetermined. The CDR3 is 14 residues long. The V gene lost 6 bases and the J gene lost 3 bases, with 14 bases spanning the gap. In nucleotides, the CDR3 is TGTGCCAGCAGCCCTATCCCCCGGGACACTGAAGCTTTCTTT. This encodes CASSPIPRDTEAFF.

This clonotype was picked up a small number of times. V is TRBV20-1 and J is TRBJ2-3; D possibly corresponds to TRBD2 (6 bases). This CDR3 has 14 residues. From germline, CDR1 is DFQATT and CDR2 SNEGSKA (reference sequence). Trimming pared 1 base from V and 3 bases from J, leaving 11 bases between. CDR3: CSARVGGRTDTQYF. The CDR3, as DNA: TGCAGTGCTAGAGTCGGGGGTCGGACAGATACGCAGTATTTT.

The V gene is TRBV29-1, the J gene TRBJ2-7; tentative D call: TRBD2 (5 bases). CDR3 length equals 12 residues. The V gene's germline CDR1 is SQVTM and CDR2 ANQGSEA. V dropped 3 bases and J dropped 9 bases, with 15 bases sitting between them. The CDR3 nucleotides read TGCAGCGTTGACGCAGACTACAATGGGCAGTACTTC. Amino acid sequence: CSVDADYNGQYF.

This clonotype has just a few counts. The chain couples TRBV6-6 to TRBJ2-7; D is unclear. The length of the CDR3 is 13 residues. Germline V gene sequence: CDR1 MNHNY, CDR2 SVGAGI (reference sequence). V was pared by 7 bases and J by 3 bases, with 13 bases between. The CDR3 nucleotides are TGTGCCAGCACCCAAACACCTGGCTACGAGCAGTACTTC. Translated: CASTQTPGYEQYF.

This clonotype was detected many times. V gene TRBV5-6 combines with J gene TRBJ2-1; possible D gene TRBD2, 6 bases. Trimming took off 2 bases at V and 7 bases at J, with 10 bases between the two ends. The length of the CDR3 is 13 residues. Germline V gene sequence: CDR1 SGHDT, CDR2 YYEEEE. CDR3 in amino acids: CASSLGAGNEQFF. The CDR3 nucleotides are TGTGCCAGCAGCTTAGGGGCGGGAAATGAGCAGTTCTTC. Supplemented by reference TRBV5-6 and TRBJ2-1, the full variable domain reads DAGVTQSPTHLIKTRGQQVTLRCSPKSGHDTVSWYQQALGQGPQFIFQYYEEEERQRGNFPDRFSGHQFPNYSSELNVNALLLGDSALYLCASSLGAGNEQFFGPGTRLTVL.

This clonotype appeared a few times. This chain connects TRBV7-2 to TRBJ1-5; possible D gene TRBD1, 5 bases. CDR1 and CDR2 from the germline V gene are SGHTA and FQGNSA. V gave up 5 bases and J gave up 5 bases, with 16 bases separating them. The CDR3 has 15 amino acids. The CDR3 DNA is TGTGCCAGCAGCCCCCAAGCAGGGACCTATCAGCCCCAGCATTTT. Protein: CASSPQAGTYQPQHF.

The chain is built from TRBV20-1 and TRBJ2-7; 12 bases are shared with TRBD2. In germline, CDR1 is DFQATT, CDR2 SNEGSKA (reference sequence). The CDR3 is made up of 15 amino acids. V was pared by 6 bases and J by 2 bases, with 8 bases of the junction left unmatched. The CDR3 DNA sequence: TGCAGTGCCCAAAGACCTAGCGGGGGGGCCTACGAGCAGTACTTC. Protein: CSAQRPSGGAYEQYF.

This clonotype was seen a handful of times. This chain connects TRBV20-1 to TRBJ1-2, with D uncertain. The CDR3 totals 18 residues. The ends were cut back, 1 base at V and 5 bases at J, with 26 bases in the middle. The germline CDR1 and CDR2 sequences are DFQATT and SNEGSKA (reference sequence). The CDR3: CSARGKEVLGLHVYGYTF. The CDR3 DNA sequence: TGCAGTGCTAGAGGAAAGGAAGTCCTTGGGCTTCACGTTTATGGCTACACCTTC.